These T cell receptor beta chains were read from a single sample in a study of T cell clusters in autoimmune cytopenias. TCRdb reprocessed the multiplex PCR reads, keeping one entry per CDR3 protein, no DNA. The repertoire table contains about 6,600 distinct CDR3 sequences. Sequenced: peripheral blood. Receptors originate from a human donor with an autoimmune cytopenia or autoimmune hepatitis (not recorded which). The CDR3 runs from the conserved cysteine through the conserved F or W. Some rows mark clone size as missing; the rest say once, few, many or name a class of expanded clone.

>.|TRBV28|TRBJ1-1
CASKETTWGIEAFF
>.|TRBV5-1|TRBJ1-6
CASSFLGQMLDSPLHF
>.|TRBV2|TRBJ1-6
CASRTRDTSPLHF
>.|TRBV12-3/TRBV12-4|TRBJ1-5
CASTISGAQPQHF
>.|TRBV7-6|TRBJ2-7
CASSLAGGDTSYEQYF
>.|TRBV24-1|TRBJ1-2
CATSSGTDYGYTF
>medium-sized|TRBV6-2/TRBV6-3|TRBJ2-1
CASSLEGPNNEQFF
>medium-sized|TRBV6-2/TRBV6-3|TRBJ2-7
CASSSGTGYYEQYF
>medium-sized|TRBV19|TRBJ1-2
CASSMLRGWEGYTF
>medium-sized|TRBV6-2/TRBV6-3|TRBJ2-6
CASRRTGSPGANVLTF
>.|TRBV20-1|TRBJ2-7
CSARDLDRNLYEQYF
>.|TRBV7-2|TRBJ2-3
CASSFGGERTDTQYF
>medium-sized|TRBV19|TRBJ2-7
CASSIEGGKYEQYF
>.|TRBV5-6|TRBJ2-7
CASSNRGGGYEQYF
>.|TRBV12-3/TRBV12-4|TRBJ1-2
CASRPRTGAYGYTF
>medium-sized|TRBV7-9|TRBJ1-4
CASSGPADEKLFF
>.|TRBV20-1|TRBJ1-2
CSASRQGSNYGYTF
>.|TRBV9|TRBJ2-5
CASSVARGTGEKETQYF
>medium-sized|TRBV19|TRBJ2-2
CASKGTLIAGELFF
>.|TRBV20-1|TRBJ2-3
CSAPVGADTQYF
>.|TRBV11-1|TRBJ2-3
CASSQRLGTDTQYF
>medium-sized|TRBV6-2/TRBV6-3|TRBJ2-5
CASDASRWQETQYF
>medium-sized|TRBV19|TRBJ2-6
CASSLTGGGANVLTF
>medium-sized|TRBV18|TRBJ2-2
CASSLNMNTGELFF
>large|TRBV11-1|TRBJ2-1
CASSFGRGGSYNEQFF
>.|TRBV5-1|TRBJ1-3
CASSSQGGNTIYF
>.|TRBV6-6|TRBJ2-1
CASSYPGGYEQFF
>medium-sized|TRBV19|TRBJ2-1
CASSIPGSYNEQFF
>.|TRBV13|TRBJ1-5
CASSQGGGQPQHF
>medium-sized|TRBV10-3|TRBJ2-3
CAISEGLASTDTQYF
>.|TRBV12-3/TRBV12-4|TRBJ1-1
CASSFRPLNTEAFF
>.|TRBV20-1|TRBJ1-6
CSALTGDSPLHF
>medium-sized|TRBV18|TRBJ1-4
CASSPGDGRVLFF
>.|TRBV20-1|TRBJ1-4
CSASGTGGVEKLFF
>medium-sized|TRBV19|TRBJ2-3
CASSTSGGARTDTQYF
>.|TRBV28|TRBJ1-2
CASSVQGAPHGYTF
>.|TRBV5-1|TRBJ1-2
CASSYQDRKTGYTF
>large|TRBV18|TRBJ2-6
CASSPPGGANVLTF
>medium-sized|TRBV6-5|TRBJ2-1
CASSYGGTGSYNEQFF
>medium-sized|TRBV19|TRBJ2-7
CASSSYGGSEQYF
>.|TRBV7-2|TRBJ1-3
CASSFSSSGNTIYF
>.|TRBV28|TRBJ1-4
CASGSSPGTMGEKLFF
>.|TRBV5-1|TRBJ2-5
CASSTVISGGETQYF
>.|TRBV7-3|TRBJ2-3
CASSLLAESTDTQYF
>medium-sized|TRBV18|TRBJ2-2
CASSPPRDTGELFF